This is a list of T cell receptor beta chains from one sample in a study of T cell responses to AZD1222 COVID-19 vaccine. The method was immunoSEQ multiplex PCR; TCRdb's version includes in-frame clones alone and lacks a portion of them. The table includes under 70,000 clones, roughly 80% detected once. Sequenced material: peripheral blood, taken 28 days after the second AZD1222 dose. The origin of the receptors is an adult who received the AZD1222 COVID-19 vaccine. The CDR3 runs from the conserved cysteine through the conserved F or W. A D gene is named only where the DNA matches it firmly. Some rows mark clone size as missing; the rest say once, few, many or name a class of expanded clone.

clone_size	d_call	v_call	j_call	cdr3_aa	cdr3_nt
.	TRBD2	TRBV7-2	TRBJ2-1	CASSSSSGNYNEQFF	TGTGCCAGCAGTTCGTCTAGCGGGAATTACAATGAGCAGTTCTTC
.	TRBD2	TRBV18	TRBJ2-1	CASSPSGRAEREQFF	TGTGCCAGCTCACCTAGTGGGAGGGCCGAGCGCGAGCAGTTCTTC
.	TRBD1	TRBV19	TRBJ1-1	CASKGQGTTEAFF	TGTGCCAGTAAGGGACAGGGGACCACTGAAGCTTTCTTT
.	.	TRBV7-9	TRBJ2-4	CASSQSARSSDIQYF	TGTGCCAGCAGCCAAAGCGCCAGGAGCTCGGACATTCAGTACTTC
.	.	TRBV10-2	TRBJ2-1	CAAKGAGTYNEQFF	TGCGCCGCTAAAGGGGCGGGAACCTACAATGAGCAGTTCTTC
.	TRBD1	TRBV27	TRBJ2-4	CASSPPGQGAYIQYF	TGTGCCAGCAGTCCCCCGGGACAGGGGGCATACATTCAGTACTTC
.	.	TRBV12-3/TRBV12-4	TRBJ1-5	CASSLAQNQPQHF	TGTGCCAGCAGTTTAGCCCAGAATCAGCCCCAGCATTTT
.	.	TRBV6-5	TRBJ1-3	CASRTPSGNTIYF	TGTGCCAGCAGAACACCCTCTGGAAACACCATATATTTT
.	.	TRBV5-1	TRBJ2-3	CASSLGLAPSTDTQYF	TGCGCCAGCAGCTTGGGTCTAGCGCCTAGCACAGATACGCAGTATTTT
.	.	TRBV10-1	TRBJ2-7	CASSPNPFGEQYF	TGCGCCAGCAGTCCCAACCCTTTTGGAGAGCAGTACTTC
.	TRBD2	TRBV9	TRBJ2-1	CASSARLAGSEQFF	TGTGCCAGCAGCGCACGACTAGCGGGAAGTGAGCAGTTCTTC
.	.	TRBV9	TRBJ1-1	CASSVEPENTEAFF	TGTGCCAGCAGCGTAGAGCCGGAGAACACTGAAGCTTTCTTT
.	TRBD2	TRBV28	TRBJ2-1	CASSTTSGSFHEQFF	TGTGCCAGCAGTACCACTAGCGGGAGTTTCCATGAGCAGTTCTTC
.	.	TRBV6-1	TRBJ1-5	CASSEWGSNQPQHF	TGTGCCAGCAGTGAATGGGGGAGCAATCAGCCCCAGCATTTT
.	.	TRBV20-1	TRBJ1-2	CSAYTNYGYTF	TGCAGTGCTTACACTAACTATGGCTACACCTTC
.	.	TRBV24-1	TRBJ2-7	CATSETGPSYEQYF	TGTGCCACCAGTGAGACCGGGCCCTCCTACGAGCAGTACTTC
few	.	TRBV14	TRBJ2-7	CASSQNFEQYF	TGTGCCAGCAGCCAGAATTTCGAGCAGTACTTC
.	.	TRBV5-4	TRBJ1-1	CASSYHRENTEAFF	TGTGCCAGCAGCTACCACAGGGAGAACACTGAAGCTTTCTTT
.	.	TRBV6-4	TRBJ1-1	CASSDSKVNRSNTEAFF	TGTGCCAGCAGTGACTCGAAGGTAAACAGATCGAACACTGAAGCTTTCTTT
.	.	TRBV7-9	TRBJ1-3	CASSWRGSGNTIYF	TGTGCCAGCAGCTGGCGGGGCTCTGGAAACACCATATATTTT
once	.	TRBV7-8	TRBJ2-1	CASSLALYNEQFF	TGTGCCAGCAGCTTAGCGCTGTACAATGAGCAGTTCTTC
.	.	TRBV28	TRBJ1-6	CASSLYRTPSWSSPLHF	TGTGCCAGCAGTTTATATAGGACCCCCAGTTGGAGTTCACCCCTCCACTTT
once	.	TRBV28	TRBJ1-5	CASSSGPGNQPQHF	TGTGCCAGCAGTTCAGGACCGGGGAATCAGCCCCAGCATTTT
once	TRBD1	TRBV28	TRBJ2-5	CASSGLGQGGSRETQYF	TGTGCCAGCAGTGGACTTGGACAGGGTGGTTCTAGAGAGACCCAGTACTTC
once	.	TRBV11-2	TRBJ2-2	CASSSWGRSGAGELFF	TGTGCCAGCAGCTCCTGGGGGCGAAGCGGGGCCGGGGAGCTGTTTTTT
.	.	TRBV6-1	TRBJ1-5	CASSEGQGHSNQPQHF	TGTGCCAGCAGTGAAGGGCAGGGTCATAGCAATCAGCCCCAGCATTTT
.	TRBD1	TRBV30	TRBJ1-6	CAWSATRQGNSPLHF	TGTGCCTGGAGTGCAACGAGACAGGGGAATTCACCCCTCCACTTT